The clone carrying this T cell receptor (beta chain) occurred many times. This record belongs to a study of early T cells in non-severe SARS-CoV-2 infection. Background on the study: Bulk RNA from unsorted whole blood was sequenced; chains were unpaired.

TCRdb itself ran the 5' RACE reads through MiXCR, one entry per CDR3 protein. The table shows some 91,000 distinct CDR3 sequences, with approximately 9.9% occurring only once. This sample comprised whole blood, obtained at baseline. This sequence originates from an adult who was a healthcare worker with PCR-confirmed SARS-CoV-2 infection or an uninfected control (not recorded which).

DNA for the CDR3: TGCAGCGTTGTATTTCTTCGACAGGGTGACACATTCATATCGTACAATGAGCAGTTCTTC. Its translation is CSVVFLRQGDTFISYNEQFF. V is TRBV29-1 and J is TRBJ2-1, with TRBD1 matching over 7 bases. V gave up 4 bases and J gave up 4 bases; unmatched junction bases: 25. The CDR3 sequence is 20 residues long. CDR1 SQVTM and CDR2 ANQGSEA come from the germline V gene.